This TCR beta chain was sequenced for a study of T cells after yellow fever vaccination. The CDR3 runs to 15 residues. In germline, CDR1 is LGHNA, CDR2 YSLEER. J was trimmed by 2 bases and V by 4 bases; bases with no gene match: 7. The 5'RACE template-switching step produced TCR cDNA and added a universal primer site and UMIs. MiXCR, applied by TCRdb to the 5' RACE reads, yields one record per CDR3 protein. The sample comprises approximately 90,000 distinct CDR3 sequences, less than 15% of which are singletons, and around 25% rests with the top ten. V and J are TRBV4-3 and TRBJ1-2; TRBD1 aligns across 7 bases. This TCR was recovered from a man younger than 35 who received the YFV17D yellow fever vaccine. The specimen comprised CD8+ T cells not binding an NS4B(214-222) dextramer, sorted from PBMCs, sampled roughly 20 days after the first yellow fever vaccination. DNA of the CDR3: TGCGCCAGCAGCCTTAAACAGGGGCCCAACTATGGCTACACCTTC. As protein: CASSLKQGPNYGYTF.